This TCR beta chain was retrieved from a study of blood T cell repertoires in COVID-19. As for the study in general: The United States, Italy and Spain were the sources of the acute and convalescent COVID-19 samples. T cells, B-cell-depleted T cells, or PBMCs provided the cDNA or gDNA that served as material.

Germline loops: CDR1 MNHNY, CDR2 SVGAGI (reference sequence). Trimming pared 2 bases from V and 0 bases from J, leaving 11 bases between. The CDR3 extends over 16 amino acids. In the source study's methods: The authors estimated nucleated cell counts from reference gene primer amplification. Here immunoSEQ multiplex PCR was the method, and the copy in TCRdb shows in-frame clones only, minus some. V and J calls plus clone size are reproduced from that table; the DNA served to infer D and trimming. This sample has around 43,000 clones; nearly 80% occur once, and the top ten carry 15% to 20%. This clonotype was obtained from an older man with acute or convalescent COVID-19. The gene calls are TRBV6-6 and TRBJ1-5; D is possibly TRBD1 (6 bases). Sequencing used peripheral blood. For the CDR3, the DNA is TGTGCCAGCAGTTACCCGGACAGCTATAGCAATCAGCCCCAGCATTTT. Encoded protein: CASSYPDSYSNQPQHF.